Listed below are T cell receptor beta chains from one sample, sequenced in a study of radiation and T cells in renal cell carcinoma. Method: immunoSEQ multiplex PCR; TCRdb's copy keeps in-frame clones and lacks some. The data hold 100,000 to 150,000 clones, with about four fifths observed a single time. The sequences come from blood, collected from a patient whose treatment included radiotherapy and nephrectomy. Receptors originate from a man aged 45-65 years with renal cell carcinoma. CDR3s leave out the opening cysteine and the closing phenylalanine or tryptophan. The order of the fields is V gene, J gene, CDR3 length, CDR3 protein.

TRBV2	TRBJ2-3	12	ASSATGPTDTQY
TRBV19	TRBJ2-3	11	ASSNGNTDTQY
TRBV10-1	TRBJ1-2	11	ASSAGTEYGYT
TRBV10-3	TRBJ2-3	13	AISERAASTDTQY
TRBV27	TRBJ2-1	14	ASSPVAGGRVYEQF
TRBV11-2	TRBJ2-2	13	ASSFGQFRTGELF
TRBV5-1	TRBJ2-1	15	ASSTSPPTGSNNEQF
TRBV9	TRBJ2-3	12	AGSRTASTDTQY
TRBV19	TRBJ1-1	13	ASSIATPGDLEAF
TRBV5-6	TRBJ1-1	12	ASSHQYPKGEAF
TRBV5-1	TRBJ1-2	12	ASSSTDGPYGYT
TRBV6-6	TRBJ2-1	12	ASSPSGRGDEQF
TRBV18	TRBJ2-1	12	ASSPEWGYNEQF
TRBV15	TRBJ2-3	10	ATTPGTDTQY
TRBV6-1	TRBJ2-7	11	ASRQGELGEQY
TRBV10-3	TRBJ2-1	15	ATAGTGDRSSYNEQF
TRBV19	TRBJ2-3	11	ASLPGDTDTQY
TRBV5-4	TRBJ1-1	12	ASSSGQGDTEAF
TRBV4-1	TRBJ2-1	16	ASSQGLAGGISYNEQF
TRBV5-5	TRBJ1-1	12	ASSLVIGYTEAF
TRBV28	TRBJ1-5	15	ASSLGDRSHSNQPQH
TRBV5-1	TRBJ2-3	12	ASSPTLSTDTQY
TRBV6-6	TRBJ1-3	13	ASRRQADSGNTIY
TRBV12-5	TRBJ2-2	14	ASGLWEQGATGELF
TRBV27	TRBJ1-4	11	ASSTHGRGTVF
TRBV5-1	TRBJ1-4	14	ASSWGRGATNEKLF
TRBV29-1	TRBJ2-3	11	STSGGGTDTQY
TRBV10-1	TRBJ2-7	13	ASSVGQGWSYEQY
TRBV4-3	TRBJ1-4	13	ASSQDEGVNEKLF
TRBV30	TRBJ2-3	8	ASGSGTQY
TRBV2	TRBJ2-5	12	ASSESNNQETQY
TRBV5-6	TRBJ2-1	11	ASSLPGSPRQF
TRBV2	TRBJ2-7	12	ASSARVSADEQY
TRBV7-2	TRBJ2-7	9	ASSRQTEQY
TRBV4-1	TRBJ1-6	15	ASSQGVQGSYNSPLH
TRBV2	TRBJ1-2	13	ASSERPYLNYGYT
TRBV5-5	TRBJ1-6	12	ASSLWGTNSPLH
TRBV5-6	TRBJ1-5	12	ASSKGGTHQPQH
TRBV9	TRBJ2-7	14	ASSVGGLAASYEQY
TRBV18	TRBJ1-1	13	ASSPNTGLNTEAF
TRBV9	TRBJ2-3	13	ASSLDGDRTDTQY
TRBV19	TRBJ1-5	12	ASRDSGWNQPQH
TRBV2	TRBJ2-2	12	ASTQLQGAGELF
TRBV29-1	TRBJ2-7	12	SVVGSGNPYEQY
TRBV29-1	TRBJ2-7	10	SVAGGPHEQY
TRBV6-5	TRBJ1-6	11	ASSPLGRSPLH
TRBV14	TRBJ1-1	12	ASSQARVITEAF
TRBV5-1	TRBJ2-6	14	ASSPGDLSGANVLT